This T cell receptor beta chain was retrieved from a study of T cells in Graves' hyperthyroidism and ophthalmopathy. Ophthalmopathy patients showed a Clinical Activity Score of at least 3, NOSPECS grade of at least 4 and duration under 3 months. PBMCs were sourced from about 10 ml fresh peripheral blood. Overall study findings and caveats: Most thyroid-expanded clonotypes above 0.001 were also found in blood.

Remarks on this clonotype: The antigen remains unidentified.

The V end lost 6 bases, the J end lost 0 bases, and 9 bases lay between the germline ends. The CDR3 has 14 residues. CDR1 SGHTA and CDR2 FQGNSA come from the germline V gene. RNA transcripts yielded amplified TCR beta CDR3 regions. During a first-round RT-PCR of the TCR CDR3, the HTBI primer set was used. TCRdb independently ran MiXCR on the multiplex PCR reads; one entry per CDR3 protein. Of around 540,000 distinct CDR3 sequences in the sample, approximately 16% were seen once. This receptor was obtained from a woman in her 30s with Graves' ophthalmopathy. Specimen: blood. The rearrangement joins TRBV7-2 to TRBJ2-1; TRBD1 might be the D (5 bases). As DNA, the CDR3 is TGTGCCAGCAGTGGGGCCAGCTCCTACAATGAGCAGTTCTTC. The encoded protein is CASSGASSYNEQFF.